This TCR beta chain appears in the sequencing data of a study of T cell repertoires in cytomegalovirus infection. TCRdb ran MiXCR on the reads and lists one entry per CDR3 protein. The data show around 100,000 distinct CDR3 sequences, roughly a tenth seen once. About this clonotype: The antigen is unknown.

The CDR3 has 14 amino acids. Germline lookup yields CDR1 GTSNPN and CDR2 SVGIG (reference sequence). Trimming removed 2 bases from V and 8 bases from J; junction bases left unmatched: 9. The J gene is TRBJ1-3, the V gene TRBV30; 7 bases align to TRBD1. This receptor was taken from a human donor in good health (CMV status not recorded). Some clones in this sample may be carry-over from other donors' samples. The sequenced sample was PBMCs, sequenced either directly or after in vitro stimulation (not recorded which). CDR3 sequence: CAWSTGGQGDTIYF. The CDR3 DNA reads as TGTGCCTGGAGTACGGGAGGGCAGGGGGACACCATATATTTT.